What follows are 2 T cell receptor beta chains derived from one specimen sequenced in a study of blood T cell repertoires in COVID-19. Sequencing was performed with immunoSEQ multiplex PCR; in TCRdb, only in-frame clones are kept and a portion is missing. There are about 200,000 clones in the sample; roughly 80% occur only once, and approximately 0.99% lies in the top ten. The sequenced sample was peripheral blood. The origin of the receptors is a man aged 60 to 75 with COVID-19, enrolled during active disease.

The CDR3 DNA is TGTGCCAGCAGTTTCCTACCGGGACAGGGTGGACCACCCCTCCACTTT. Amino acids: CASSFLPGQGGPPLHF. The chain is built from TRBV6-5 and TRBJ1-6; 9 bases are a match to TRBD1. Per the germline V gene, CDR1 is MNHEY and CDR2 is SVGAGI. V was pared by 4 bases and J by 11 bases, with 12 bases of the junction left unmatched. The CDR3 covers 16 residues.

The chain recombines TRBV19 with TRBJ1-6; D might be TRBD1 (5 bases). V was trimmed by 7 bases and J by 9 bases, leaving 10 bases between them. CDR3 length equals 12 residues. CDR1 LNHDA and CDR2 SQIVND come from the germline V gene (reference sequence). The CDR3 nucleotides read TGTGCCAGTAAGCAGGGTGGTTCACCCCTCCACTTT. Its protein is CASKQGGSPLHF.